Following are 4 T cell receptor beta chains from one sample sequenced in a study of early T cells in non-severe SARS-CoV-2 infection. TCRdb re-called the 5' RACE reads through MiXCR, storing one row per CDR3 protein. The repertoire holds 25,000 to 35,000 distinct CDR3 sequences, with around 5% as singletons. The specimen was whole blood. The receptors originated from an adult who was a healthcare worker with PCR-confirmed SARS-CoV-2 infection or an uninfected control (not recorded which).

The genes are TRBV6-5 and TRBJ2-1, with D maybe TRBD2 (6 bases). The CDR3 loop spans 13 amino acids. Germline values: CDR1 MNHEY, CDR2 SVGAGI. The germline V and J ends were trimmed by 6 bases and 2 bases, with 8 bases remaining between them. The DNA of the CDR3 is TGTGCCAGCAGGCGGGGCACCTACAATGAGCAGTTCTTC. Translation gives CASRRGTYNEQFF.

There are a few counts of this clonotype. The genes are TRBV6-2 or TRBV6-3 and TRBJ2-1, with TRBD2 matching 10 bases. The germline gives CDR1 MNHEY, CDR2 SVGEGT. This CDR3 region has 13 residues. After removal of 7 bases from V and 9 bases from J, the junction contained 6 bases not matched to a gene. The CDR3 nucleotides are TGTGCCAGCACGTCTAGCGGGAGAGTTGAGCAGTTCTTC. Translation gives CASTSSGRVEQFF.

This clonotype was seen many times. The chain couples TRBV7-9 to TRBJ2-5; tentative D call: TRBD2 (5 bases). The CDR3 loop spans 15 amino acids. Trimming cost V 3 bases and J 4 bases, with 15 bases left between them. Looked up from germline, CDR1 is SEHNR and CDR2 is FQNEAQ (reference sequence). CDR3 sequence (DNA): TGTGCCAGCAGCTTCGTCCCTAGCCGTTTAGAGACCCAGTACTTC. Translating it yields CASSFVPSRLETQYF.

This clonotype was recorded at least ten times. The chain combines TRBV7-2 with TRBJ2-1, with 9 bases that match TRBD2. The CDR3 is 16 residues long. Germline V gene sequence: CDR1 SGHTA, CDR2 FQGNSA. The J segment lost 4 bases and the V segment lost 5 bases, leaving 9 bases of the junction unmatched. The CDR3 coding sequence is TGTGCCAGCAGCGTGAGTAGCGGGAGCGGGTACAATGAGCAGTTCTTC. Its protein product is CASSVSSGSGYNEQFF.